The clone carrying this TCR beta chain was picked up a small number of times. The target antigen is unknown. Time point noted: newly diagnosed GD, antithyroid drugs for less than 3 months. The TCR library was made from RNA extracted from PBMCs. Investigators report Graves' disease was diagnosed under American Thyroid Association guidelines. The source of the sample is a study of regulatory T cells in long-lasting Graves disease. Looking at the study overall: Patients with new Graves' disease had used antithyroid drugs below 3 months.

Findings of the study overall: Newly diagnosed disease favored TRBV20-1 and TRBJ2-1 over persistent disease.

Trimming cost V 4 bases and J 1 base, with 15 bases left between them. Germline values: CDR1 DFQATT, CDR2 SNEGSKA (reference sequence). The CDR3 covers 15 residues. Building of the TCR beta libraries involved iRepertoire HTBI primers and Arm-PCR of CDR3 regions. Via MiXCR, TCRdb re-called the multiplex PCR reads, giving one row per CDR3 protein. This repertoire shows roughly 420,000 distinct CDR3 sequences, 15% to 18% found once; its top ten account for around a fifth. Sequenced material: peripheral blood mononuclear cells (PBMCs), taken at new diagnosis, from a patient treated with antithyroid drugs. The sequence was obtained from a female donor with Graves disease. The genes are TRBV20-1 and TRBJ2-3, with D tentatively TRBD1 or TRBD2 (5 bases each). CDR3 region: CSATGTGVGTDTQYF. CDR3 in DNA: TGCAGTGCTACCGGGACCGGCGTGGGCACAGATACGCAGTATTTT.